A selection of T cell receptor beta chains follows, all from one sample in a study of blood T cell repertoires in COVID-19. Assay: immunoSEQ multiplex PCR; the TCRdb copy retains only in-frame clones and omits some. The table lists approximately 300,000 clones, roughly 85% of them singletons, with around 6% in the top ten. The sequencing sample was made of PBMCs or T cells enriched from blood (not recorded which). Receptors were obtained from a woman aged 25 to 39 who had recovered from COVID-19. Both conserved end residues are part of each CDR3. Clone size is given for some rows only: seen once, a few or many times, or a class if the clone is expanded.

CDR3,J,size,V
CASSLDGGGYEKLFF,TRBJ1-4,-,TRBV5-6
CASSAPGGLPNEKLFF,TRBJ1-4,-,TRBV9
CASSALHRGLGTEAFF,TRBJ1-1,few,TRBV11-1
CASSQDAEVSVKHF,TRBJ1-5,-,TRBV4-2
CASSLEPGGNTEAFF,TRBJ1-1,-,TRBV11-3
CASSRDSHTEAFF,TRBJ1-1,-,TRBV7-3
CASSDSEGAYTF,TRBJ1-2,-,TRBV6-4
CASSYSAAEQPQHF,TRBJ1-5,few,TRBV6-5
CASSRDINSPLHF,TRBJ1-6,-,TRBV2
CASSFLRGGDTEAFF,TRBJ1-1,-,TRBV27
CASSSGYEQYF,TRBJ2-7,-,TRBV27
CASSQLVRGPLDYTF,TRBJ1-2,once,TRBV4-1
CAWKKGPSSYEQYF,TRBJ2-7,few,TRBV30
CASSYSGQYGYTF,TRBJ1-2,-,TRBV6-5
CASSDEVSYNSPLHF,TRBJ1-6,-,TRBV5-1
CASSQARSTEAFF,TRBJ1-1,-,TRBV3-1/TRBV3-2
CSAKGTAGIEAFF,TRBJ1-1,-,TRBV29-1
CASSIMGQGGTEAFF,TRBJ1-1,-,TRBV19
CASSEMGQGAMETQYF,TRBJ2-5,-,TRBV6-1
CASSPSGASGGYEQFF,TRBJ2-1,-,TRBV7-9
CASTPPLGGLGDTQYF,TRBJ2-3,-,TRBV6-2/TRBV6-3
CASRRDSTNSGYTF,TRBJ1-2,-,TRBV27
CASSLQSTGGFNQPQHF,TRBJ1-5,-,TRBV7-8
CASSARSTGFRNTIYF,TRBJ1-3,many,TRBV6-1
CASSQGSTYEQYF,TRBJ2-7,-,TRBV4-1
CAGTRSGVGNTIYF,TRBJ1-3,-,TRBV2
CASSQPTTGGAGGELFF,TRBJ2-2,once,TRBV4-2
CATSRRGIDGYTF,TRBJ1-2,few,TRBV15
CASTEVRSNEKLFF,TRBJ1-4,-,TRBV19
CASSVGEGIRYGYTF,TRBJ1-2,-,TRBV9
CASSKRGSDTGELFF,TRBJ2-2,-,TRBV19
CASSTLTTEAFF,TRBJ1-1,-,TRBV6-5
CASSLAGGPEAFF,TRBJ1-1,-,TRBV5-1
CASSLAGRTSGNTIYF,TRBJ1-3,-,TRBV2
CASSLAWGQANEKLFF,TRBJ1-4,-,TRBV11-2
CSVEQPGTGNYGYTF,TRBJ1-2,-,TRBV29-1
CASSLSGPSGYTF,TRBJ1-2,few,TRBV12-3/TRBV12-4
CASSSAGARNTEAFF,TRBJ1-1,-,TRBV5-1
CASSLGGWGYTF,TRBJ1-2,few,TRBV12-3/TRBV12-4
CASSRTGTGANEQFF,TRBJ2-1,-,TRBV19
CASSSRDRGWYGYTF,TRBJ1-2,-,TRBV5-6
CASSWDREQETQYF,TRBJ2-5,-,TRBV19